These T cell receptor beta chains were read from a single sample in a study of human T cells and chemical hapten exposure. TCRdb called the RACE reads again in MiXCR, with one record for every CDR3 protein. The data hold roughly 110,000 distinct CDR3 sequences, with 10% to 15% observed a single time. The source material was whole blood, sampled in connection with sensitization to the hapten diphenylcyclopropenone (DPC). The receptors here all came from a woman between 50 and 59 years old with alopecia areata. Some clones in this sample may be carry-over from other donors' samples. Both conserved end residues are part of each CDR3.

j_call v_call cdr3_length cdr3_aa
TRBJ1-1 TRBV27 14 CASIATEMNTEAFF
TRBJ2-3 TRBV5-1 12 CASSLVGRSPTF
TRBJ1-2 TRBV12-3/TRBV12-4 14 CASSLYLSNYGYTF
TRBJ2-1 TRBV7-2 14 CASSLIGSYNEQFF
TRBJ1-2 TRBV7-6 14 CASSLGPLGQGYTF
TRBJ2-5 TRBV5-1 14 CASSLWTSQETQYF
TRBJ2-1 TRBV4-3 18 CASSQEVTGTAPHNEQFF
TRBJ1-6 TRBV28 16 CASSLWGTGYNSPLHF
TRBJ2-2 TRBV7-2 14 CASSLGRGTGELFF
TRBJ2-4 TRBV28 17 CASSLGTAKLAKNIQYF
TRBJ1-4 TRBV28 15 CASSPPGRPNEKLFF
TRBJ1-4 TRBV18 15 CASSPFETGDEKLFF
TRBJ2-3 TRBV7-2 14 CASSLSGGRDTQYF
TRBJ1-4 TRBV28 15 CASSLAGDGSEKLFF
TRBJ1-1 TRBV28 11 CASSLDLDAFF
TRBJ1-2 TRBV12-3/TRBV12-4 14 CASSKTGANYGYTF
TRBJ1-1 TRBV7-6 14 CASSLRGVDTEAFF
TRBJ1-5 TRBV20-1 13 CSAKTGTPQPQHF
TRBJ1-2 TRBV28 22 CASSLLPPDHLARPKGIYGYTF
TRBJ2-7 TRBV28 14 CASNPTDRSYEQYF
TRBJ2-7 TRBV7-2 15 CASSLGRGEIHEQYF
TRBJ2-5 TRBV5-6 16 CASSLGGQPYQETQYF
TRBJ1-2 TRBV28 13 CASSWDRGDGYTF
TRBJ2-6 TRBV29-1 16 CSVEDPSSSGANVLTF
TRBJ2-1 TRBV7-2 17 CASSREVGLYFYNEQFF
TRBJ1-4 TRBV2 15 CASSESTGPYEKLFF
TRBJ2-7 TRBV19 15 CASSKLTGGYGEQYF
TRBJ1-2 TRBV27 15 CASSPAASTYYGYTF
TRBJ2-1 TRBV7-9 13 CASSTPGYNEQFF
TRBJ2-3 TRBV3-1 18 CASSQDWAAGGSADTQYF
TRBJ2-2 TRBV29-1 13 CSVDPLAAGELFF
TRBJ1-3 TRBV9 16 CASSYQRTFSGNTIYF
TRBJ2-3 TRBV28 16 CASSFGGQLITDTQYF
TRBJ2-2 TRBV5-5 15 CASSFDSGHTGELFF
TRBJ2-3 TRBV28 13 CASSFPQQDTQYF
TRBJ2-2 TRBV7-6 20 CASTSYRNGPDRGGTGELFF
TRBJ2-7 TRBV6-5 14 CASSYREGTYEQYF
TRBJ2-7 TRBV18 14 CASSPADFSYEQYF
TRBJ2-7 TRBV6-2/TRBV6-3 14 CASRPPGARDEQYF
TRBJ2-7 TRBV12-3/TRBV12-4 14 CASGADDRDSEQYF
TRBJ1-2 TRBV5-1 15 CASSFGQGALDGYTF
TRBJ2-1 TRBV25-1 15 CASSDGTLNYNEQFF
TRBJ2-3 TRBV7-8 16 CASSSPGLAGTDTQYF
TRBJ2-7 TRBV11-1 15 CASRRNRDNSYEQYF
TRBJ2-2 TRBV4-1 13 CASSQDGIGELFF
TRBJ1-4 TRBV6-1 14 CASRPGPRNEKLFF
TRBJ2-1 TRBV4-3 14 CASSQDERVNEQFF
TRBJ2-5 TRBV29-1 15 CSVEVGSGRQETQYF
TRBJ2-5 TRBV4-1 16 CASSSTGAGGQETQYF